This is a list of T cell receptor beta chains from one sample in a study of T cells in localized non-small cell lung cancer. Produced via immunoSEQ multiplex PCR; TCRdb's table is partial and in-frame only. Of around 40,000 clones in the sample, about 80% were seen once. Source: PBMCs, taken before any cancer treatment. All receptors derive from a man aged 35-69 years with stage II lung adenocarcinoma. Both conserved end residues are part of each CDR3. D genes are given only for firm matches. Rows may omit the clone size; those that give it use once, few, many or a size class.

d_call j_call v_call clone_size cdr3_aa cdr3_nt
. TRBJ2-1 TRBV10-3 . CAISESEGQFF TGTGCCATCAGTGAGTCCGAAGGGCAGTTCTTC
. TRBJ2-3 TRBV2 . CASTGGRTDTQYF TGTGCCAGTACTGGAGGACGCACAGATACGCAGTATTTT
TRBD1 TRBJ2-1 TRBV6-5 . CASSYGQGAGEQFF TGTGCCAGCAGTTACGGTCAGGGGGCGGGGGAGCAGTTCTTC
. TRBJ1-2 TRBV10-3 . CAISERTHGYTF TGTGCCATCAGTGAGAGGACTCATGGCTACACCTTC
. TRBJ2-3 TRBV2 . CASRPWRTDTQYF TGTGCCAGCAGGCCTTGGCGGACAGATACGCAGTATTTT
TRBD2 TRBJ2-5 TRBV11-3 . CASSLGTSEPRGETQYF TGTGCCAGCAGCCTTGGGACTAGCGAGCCGAGGGGAGAGACCCAGTACTTC
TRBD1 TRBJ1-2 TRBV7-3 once CASSFDRADGYTF TGTGCCAGCAGCTTTGACAGGGCGGATGGCTACACCTTC
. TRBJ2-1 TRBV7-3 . CASSLTPKGTEQFF TGTGCCAGCAGCTTAACACCAAAGGGGACTGAGCAGTTCTTC
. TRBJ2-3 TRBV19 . CASSTKYSDTQYF TGTGCCAGTAGCACTAAATATTCAGATACGCAGTATTTT
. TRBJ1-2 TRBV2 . CASREPPTVVDTF TGTGCCAGCAGAGAACCCCCGACAGTTGTTGACACCTTC
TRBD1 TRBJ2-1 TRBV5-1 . CASSSTGYLNEQFF TGCGCCAGCAGCTCGACAGGGTACCTCAATGAGCAGTTCTTC
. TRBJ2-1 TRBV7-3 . CASSLKVGNEQFF TGTGCCAGCAGCTTAAAAGTGGGCAATGAGCAGTTCTTC
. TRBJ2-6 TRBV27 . CASSFQFSGANVLTF TGTGCCAGCAGTTTCCAGTTCTCTGGGGCCAACGTCCTGACTTTC
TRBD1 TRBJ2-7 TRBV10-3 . CAISEGGQDSYEQYF TGTGCCATCAGTGAGGGGGGACAGGACTCCTACGAGCAGTACTTC
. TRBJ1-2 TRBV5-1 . CASSLGLGDSNYGYTF TGCGCCAGCAGCTTGGGGCTCGGGGATTCTAACTATGGCTACACCTTC
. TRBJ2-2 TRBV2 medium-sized CASSTQGTGELFF TGTGCCAGCAGTACACAGGGAACCGGGGAGCTGTTTTTT
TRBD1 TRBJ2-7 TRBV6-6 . CASSLEGQGIYEQYF TGTGCCAGCAGTTTAGAGGGACAGGGTATCTACGAGCAGTACTTC
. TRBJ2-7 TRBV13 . CASSFIFASGGSSYEQYF TGTGCCAGCAGCTTCATCTTTGCTTCCGGGGGTAGCTCCTACGAGCAGTACTTC
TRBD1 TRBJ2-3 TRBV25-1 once CASSSGQGNTDTQYF TGTGCCAGCAGTTCCGGACAGGGTAACACAGATACGCAGTATTTT
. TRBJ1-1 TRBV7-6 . CASSLVVRGGATEAFF TGTGCCAGCAGCTTAGTGGTTAGAGGGGGGGCCACTGAAGCTTTCTTT
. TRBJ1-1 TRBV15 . CATSRDKDTEAFF TGTGCCACCAGCAGAGATAAGGACACTGAAGCTTTCTTT
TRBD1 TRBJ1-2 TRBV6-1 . CASGGQYNYGYTF TGTGCCAGTGGGGGACAGTACAACTATGGCTACACCTTC
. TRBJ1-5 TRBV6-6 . CASSVRQPQHF TGTGCCAGCAGTGTTCGGCAGCCCCAGCATTTT
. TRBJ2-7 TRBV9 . CASSVGSYEQYF TGTGCCAGCAGCGTAGGGTCCTACGAGCAGTACTTC
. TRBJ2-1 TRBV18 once CASSAQQGHNEQFF TGTGCCAGCTCAGCCCAACAGGGCCACAATGAGCAGTTCTTC
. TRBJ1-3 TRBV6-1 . CASSAVGSGNTIYF TGTGCCAGCAGTGCGGTGGGATCTGGAAACACCATATATTTT